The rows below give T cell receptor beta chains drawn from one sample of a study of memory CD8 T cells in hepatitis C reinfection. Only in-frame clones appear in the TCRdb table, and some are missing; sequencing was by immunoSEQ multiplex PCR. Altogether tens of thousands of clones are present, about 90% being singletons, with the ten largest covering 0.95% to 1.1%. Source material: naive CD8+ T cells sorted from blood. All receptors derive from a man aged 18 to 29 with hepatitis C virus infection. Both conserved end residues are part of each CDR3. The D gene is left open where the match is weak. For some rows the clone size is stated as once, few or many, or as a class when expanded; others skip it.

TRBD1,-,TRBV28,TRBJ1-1,CASSLDVGTGVNTEAFF,TGTGCCAGCAGTTTAGACGTCGGGACAGGGGTAAACACTGAAGCTTTCTTT
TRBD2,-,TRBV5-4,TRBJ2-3,CASSPGLAGGPSTDTQYF,TGTGCCAGCAGCCCAGGACTAGCGGGGGGGCCGAGCACAGATACGCAGTATTTT
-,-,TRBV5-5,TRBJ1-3,CASSFFPSGNTIYF,TGTGCCAGCAGCTTCTTTCCCTCTGGAAACACCATATATTTT
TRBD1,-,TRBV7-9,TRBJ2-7,CASSLVGTANYEQYF,TGTGCCAGCAGCTTAGTTGGGACAGCGAACTACGAGCAGTACTTC
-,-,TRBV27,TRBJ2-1,CASSLSAEGDEQFF,TGTGCCAGCAGTTTATCGGCAGAGGGGGATGAGCAGTTCTTC
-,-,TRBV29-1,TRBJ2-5,CSVERGLGGETQYF,TGCAGCGTTGAACGCGGACTCGGAGGAGAGACCCAGTACTTC
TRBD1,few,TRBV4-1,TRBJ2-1,CASSQETGTNEQFF,TGCGCCAGCAGCCAAGAGACAGGGACCAATGAGCAGTTCTTC
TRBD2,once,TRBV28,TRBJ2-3,CASSFSGRLGADTQYF,TGTGCCAGCAGTTTTAGCGGGAGGTTGGGGGCAGATACGCAGTATTTT
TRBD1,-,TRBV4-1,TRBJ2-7,CASSQVTGVYEQYF,TGCGCCAGCAGCCAAGTTACAGGGGTCTACGAGCAGTACTTC
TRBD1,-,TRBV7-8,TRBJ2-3,CASSWTGEPAGDTQYF,TGTGCCAGCAGCTGGACAGGGGAACCCGCGGGAGATACGCAGTATTTT
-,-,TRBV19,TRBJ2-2,CASSIGGDTGELFF,TGTGCCAGTAGTATAGGGGGGGACACCGGGGAGCTGTTTTTT
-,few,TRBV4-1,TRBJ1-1,CASSQPGLGTEAFF,TGCGCCAGCAGCCAACCGGGGTTGGGCACTGAAGCTTTCTTT
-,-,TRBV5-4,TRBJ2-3,CASSLGATGHPDTQYF,TGTGCCAGCAGCTTAGGCGCTACAGGGCACCCCGATACGCAGTATTTT
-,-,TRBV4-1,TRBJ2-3,CASSQDGGDSTDTQYF,TGCGCCAGCAGCCAAGATGGGGGCGATAGCACAGATACGCAGTATTTT
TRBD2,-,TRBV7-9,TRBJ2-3,CASRGGEGTDTQYF,TGTGCCAGCAGGGGAGGGGAAGGCACAGATACGCAGTATTTT
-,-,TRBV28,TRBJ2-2,CASSPGHSTGELFF,TGTGCCAGCAGTCCGGGACACAGCACCGGGGAGCTGTTTTTT
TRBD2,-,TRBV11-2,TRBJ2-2,CASSFSAGGPVGELFF,TGTGCCAGCAGCTTCTCAGCGGGGGGGCCCGTCGGGGAGCTGTTTTTT
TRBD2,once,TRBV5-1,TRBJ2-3,CASSAADGLAEGDTQYF,TGCGCCAGCAGCGCGGCTGATGGACTAGCGGAGGGGGATACGCAGTATTTT
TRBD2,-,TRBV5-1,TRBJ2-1,CASSLDLLGTSGIGSYNEQFF,TGCGCCAGCAGCTTGGATCTTTTAGGGACTAGCGGGATAGGGTCCTACAATGAGCAGTTCTTC
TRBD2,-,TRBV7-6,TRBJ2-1,CASSLGAGGGSNEQFF,TGTGCCAGCAGCTTAGGCGCGGGGGGGGGTTCCAATGAGCAGTTCTTC
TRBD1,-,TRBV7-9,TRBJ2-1,CASSPWGQGSGYNEQFF,TGTGCCAGCAGCCCATGGGGACAGGGAAGCGGCTACAATGAGCAGTTCTTC
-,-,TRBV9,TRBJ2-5,CASSGFGQTQEAQYF,TGTGCCAGCAGCGGATTCGGACAGACCCAAGAGGCCCAGTACTTC
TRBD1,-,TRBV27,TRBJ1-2,CASTPRTGNYGYTF,TGTGCCAGCACCCCCCGGACAGGGAACTATGGCTACACCTTC
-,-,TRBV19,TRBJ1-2,CASSPGTPYGYTF,TGTGCCAGTAGTCCCGGGACACCCTATGGCTACACCTTC
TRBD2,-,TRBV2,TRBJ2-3,CASSLAGSTDTQYF,TGTGCCAGCAGTCTAGCGGGGAGCACAGATACGCAGTATTTT
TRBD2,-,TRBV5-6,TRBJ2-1,CASSLTAGGPDEQFF,TGTGCCAGCAGCTTAACTGCGGGAGGGCCCGATGAGCAGTTCTTC
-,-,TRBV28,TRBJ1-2,CASRELTGYGYTF,TGTGCCAGCAGAGAGCTTACAGGGTATGGCTACACCTTC
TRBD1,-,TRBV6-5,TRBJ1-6,CASSYILGDRDSPLHF,TGTGCCAGCAGTTACATCTTGGGGGACAGGGATTCACCCCTCCACTTT
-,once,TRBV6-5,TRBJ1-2,CASSYRRAGSNYGYTF,TGTGCCAGCAGTTACAGGCGGGCGGGGTCTAACTATGGCTACACCTTC
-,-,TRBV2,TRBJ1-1,CASSEGPGGLNTEAFF,TGTGCCAGCAGTGAAGGTCCAGGAGGTCTGAACACTGAAGCTTTCTTT
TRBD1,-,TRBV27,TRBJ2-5,CASSPSGTGGGGQETQYF,TGTGCCAGCAGTCCCTCCGGGACAGGGGGCGGCGGCCAAGAGACCCAGTACTTC
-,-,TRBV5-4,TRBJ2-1,CASSLGSSEQFF,TGTGCCAGCAGCTTGGGTAGCTCTGAGCAGTTCTTC
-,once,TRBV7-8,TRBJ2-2,CASSHDWGGHGELFF,TGTGCCAGCAGCCACGATTGGGGGGGCCACGGGGAGCTGTTTTTT
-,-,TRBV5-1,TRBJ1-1,CASSLAGGDTEAFF,TGCGCCAGCAGCTTGGCCGGAGGGGACACTGAAGCTTTCTTT
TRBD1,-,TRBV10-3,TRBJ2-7,CAISEGTGGYEQYF,TGTGCCATCAGTGAAGGGACAGGTGGGTACGAGCAGTACTTC
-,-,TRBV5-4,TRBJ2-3,CASITVPEDPDTQYF,TGTGCCAGCATCACAGTACCGGAGGATCCAGATACGCAGTATTTT
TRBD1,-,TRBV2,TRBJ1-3,CASRPTGASSGNTIYF,TGTGCCAGCAGACCGACAGGGGCGAGCTCTGGAAACACCATATATTTT
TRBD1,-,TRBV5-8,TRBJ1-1,CASSFPFTGGTEAFF,TGTGCCAGCAGCTTCCCGTTTACAGGGGGCACTGAAGCTTTCTTT
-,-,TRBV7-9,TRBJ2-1,CASSRGFNEQFF,TGTGCCAGCAGCCGGGGATTCAATGAGCAGTTCTTC
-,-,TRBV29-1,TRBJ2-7,CSVVLVGLTLSGYEQYF,TGCAGCGTTGTCCTGGTGGGGCTAACCTTGAGTGGGTACGAGCAGTACTTC
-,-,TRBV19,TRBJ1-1,CASKGPGNTEAFF,TGTGCCAGTAAGGGGCCTGGGAACACTGAAGCTTTCTTT
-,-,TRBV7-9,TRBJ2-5,CASSLGRGDQETQYF,TGTGCCAGCAGCTTAGGGCGGGGAGACCAAGAGACCCAGTACTTC
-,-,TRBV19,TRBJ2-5,CASSIWHQGHQETQYF,TGTGCCAGTAGTATCTGGCACCAGGGACATCAAGAGACCCAGTACTTC
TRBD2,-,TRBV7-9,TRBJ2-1,CASSPRGEPLGQFF,TGTGCCAGCAGTCCCCGGGGGGAGCCCCTGGGGCAGTTCTTC
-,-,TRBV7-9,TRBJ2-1,CASSPPNNEQFF,TGTGCCAGCAGCCCTCCTAACAATGAGCAGTTCTTC
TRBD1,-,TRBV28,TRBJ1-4,CASSPGQGAWTNEKLFF,TGTGCCAGCAGTCCGGGACAGGGGGCGTGGACTAATGAAAAACTGTTTTTT
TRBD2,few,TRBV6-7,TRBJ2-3,CASSRHRRAGLADTQYF,TGTGCCAGCAGTCGTCACCGGCGAGCGGGGTTGGCAGATACGCAGTATTTT
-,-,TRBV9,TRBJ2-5,CASSVWGEETQYF,TGTGCCAGCAGCGTATGGGGAGAAGAGACCCAGTACTTC
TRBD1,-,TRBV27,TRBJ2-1,CASSDGTGWQFF,TGTGCCAGCAGTGATGGGACAGGGTGGCAGTTCTTC
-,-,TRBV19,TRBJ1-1,CASTPAGRGDTEAFF,TGTGCCAGTACCCCTGCGGGGAGGGGGGACACTGAAGCTTTCTTT
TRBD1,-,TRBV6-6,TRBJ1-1,CASSYSTGSNTEAFF,TGTGCCAGCAGTTACTCGACAGGGAGTAACACTGAAGCTTTCTTT
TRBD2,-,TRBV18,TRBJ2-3,CASSRRASGYTDTQYF,TGTGCCAGCTCACGCCGGGCTAGCGGGTACACAGATACGCAGTATTTT
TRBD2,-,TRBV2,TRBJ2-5,CASSAPGTRYQETQYF,TGTGCCAGCAGCGCCCCCGGGACTAGGTACCAAGAGACCCAGTACTTC
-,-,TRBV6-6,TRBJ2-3,CASSYSGLADTQYF,TGTGCCAGCAGTTATTCAGGATTGGCAGATACGCAGTATTTT